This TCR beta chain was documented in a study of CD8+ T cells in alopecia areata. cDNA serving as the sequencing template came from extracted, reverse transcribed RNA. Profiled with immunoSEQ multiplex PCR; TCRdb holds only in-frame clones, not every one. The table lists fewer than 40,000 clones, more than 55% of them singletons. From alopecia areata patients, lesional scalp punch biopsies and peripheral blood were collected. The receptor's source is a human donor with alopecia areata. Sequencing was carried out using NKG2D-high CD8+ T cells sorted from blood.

CDR3 nucleotides: TGTGCCAGCAGCACGCCGGAACAGGCGACGGCAGGTCAGCCCCAGCATTTT. Protein: CASSTPEQATAGQPQHF. The chain has TRBV7-9 and TRBJ1-5; D is perhaps TRBD1 (5 bases). Trimming took off 5 bases at V and 6 bases at J, with 23 bases between the two ends. CDR3 length: 17 amino acids. The germline gives CDR1 SEHNR, CDR2 FQNEAQ (reference sequence).